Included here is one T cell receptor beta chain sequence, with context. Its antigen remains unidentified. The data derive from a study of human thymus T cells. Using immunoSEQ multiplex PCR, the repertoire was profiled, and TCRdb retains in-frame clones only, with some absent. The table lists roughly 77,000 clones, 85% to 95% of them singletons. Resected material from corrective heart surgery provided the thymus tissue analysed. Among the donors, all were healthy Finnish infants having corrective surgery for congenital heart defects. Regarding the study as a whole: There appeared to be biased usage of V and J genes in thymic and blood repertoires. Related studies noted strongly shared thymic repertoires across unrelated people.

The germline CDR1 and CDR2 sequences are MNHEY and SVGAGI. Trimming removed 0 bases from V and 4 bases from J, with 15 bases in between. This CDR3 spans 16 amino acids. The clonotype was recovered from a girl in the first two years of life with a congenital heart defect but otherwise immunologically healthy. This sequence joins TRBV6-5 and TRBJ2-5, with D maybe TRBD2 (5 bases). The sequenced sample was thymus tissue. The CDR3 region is CASSYSANPGGETQYF. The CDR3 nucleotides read TGTGCCAGCAGTTACTCTGCCAACCCAGGAGGAGAGACCCAGTACTTC.